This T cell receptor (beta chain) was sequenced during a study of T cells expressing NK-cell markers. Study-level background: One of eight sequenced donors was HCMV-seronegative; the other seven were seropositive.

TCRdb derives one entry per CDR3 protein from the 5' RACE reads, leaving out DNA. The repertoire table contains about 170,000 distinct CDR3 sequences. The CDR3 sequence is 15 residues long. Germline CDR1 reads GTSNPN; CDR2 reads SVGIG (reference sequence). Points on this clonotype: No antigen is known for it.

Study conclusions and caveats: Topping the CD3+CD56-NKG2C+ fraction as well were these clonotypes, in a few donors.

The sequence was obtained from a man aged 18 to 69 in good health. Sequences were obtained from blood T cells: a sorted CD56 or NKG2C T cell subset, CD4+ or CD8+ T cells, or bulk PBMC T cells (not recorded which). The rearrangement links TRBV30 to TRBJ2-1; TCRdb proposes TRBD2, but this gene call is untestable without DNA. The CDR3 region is CAWSKETSSRNEQFF. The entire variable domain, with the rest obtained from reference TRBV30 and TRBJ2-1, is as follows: SQTIHQWPATLVQPVGSPLSLECTVEGTSNPNLYWYRQAAGRGLQLLFYSVGIGQISSEVPQNLSASRPQDRQFILSSKKLLLSDSGFYLCAWSKETSSRNEQFFGPGTRLTVL.